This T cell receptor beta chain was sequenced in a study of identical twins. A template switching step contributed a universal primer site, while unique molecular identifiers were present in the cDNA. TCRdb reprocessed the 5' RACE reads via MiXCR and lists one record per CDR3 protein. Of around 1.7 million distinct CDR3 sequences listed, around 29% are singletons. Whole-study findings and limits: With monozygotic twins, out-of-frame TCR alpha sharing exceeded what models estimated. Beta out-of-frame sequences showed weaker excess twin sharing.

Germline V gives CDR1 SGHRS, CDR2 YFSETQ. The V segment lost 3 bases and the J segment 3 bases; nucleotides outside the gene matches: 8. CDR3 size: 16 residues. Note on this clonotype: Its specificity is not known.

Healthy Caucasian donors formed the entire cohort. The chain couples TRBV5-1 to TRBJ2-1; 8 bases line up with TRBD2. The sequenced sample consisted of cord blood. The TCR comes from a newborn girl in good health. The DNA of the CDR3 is TGCGCCAGCAGCTCGAAGACTAGCGTCTACTACAATGAGCAGTTCTTC. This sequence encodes CASSSKTSVYYNEQFF.